What follows are 5 T cell receptor beta chains derived from one specimen sequenced in a study of shared clonotypes between healthy human individuals. The method was immunoSEQ multiplex PCR; TCRdb's version includes in-frame clones alone and lacks a portion of them. The table lists about 2.2 million clones, over 85% of them singletons. CD45RO negativity and positive selection for CCR7 defined naive CD8 cells, a population that excluded terminally differentiated effector memory CD45RA+ cells. The specimen sequenced was naive CD8+ T cells from PBMCs. The receptors derive from a man between 18 and 35 years old in good health. Some clones in this sample may be carry-over from other donors' samples.

This chain uses TRBV7-9 with TRBJ2-7; tentative D call: TRBD1 (6 bases). Trimming cost V 4 bases and J 5 bases, with 12 bases left between them. This CDR3 has 13 residues. From germline, CDR1 is SEHNR and CDR2 FQNEAQ (reference sequence). The CDR3 DNA is TGTGCCAGCAGCTCTCAGGGGACGGACGAGCAGTACTTC. This gives the protein CASSSQGTDEQYF.

Notes on this clone: Within the sample, other DNA sequences also encode this same CDR3. CDR3 nucleotides: TGCGCCAGCAGGCAAAGCTCCTACGAGCAGTACTTC. Residues: CASRQSSYEQYF. J is TRBJ2-7 and V is TRBV5-1; D call uncertain. The germline CDR1 and CDR2 sequences are SGHRS and YFSETQ. V dropped 5 bases and J dropped 0 bases, with 6 bases sitting between them. This CDR3 contains 12 residues.

The gene calls are TRBV5-6 and TRBJ2-7; D could derive from TRBD1 or TRBD2 (5 bases each). V lost 4 bases and J lost 7, with 18 bases in between. Germline CDR1 is SGHDT and CDR2 is YYEEEE. The CDR3 length is 14 residues. The CDR3 nucleotides are TGTGCCAGCAGCCGGGGACGGAGTCTCGTTGAGCAGTACTTC. This encodes CASSRGRSLVEQYF.

Turning to this clone: Within the sample, other DNA sequences also encode this same CDR3. V usage is TRBV9 and J usage is TRBJ1-1; weak D call: TRBD1 (5 bases). V gave up 0 bases and J gave up 3 bases, with 9 bases separating them. The CDR3 has 14 residues. Germline V CDR1 and CDR2: SGDLS, YYNGEE. The CDR3 DNA sequence: TGTGCCAGCAGCGTAGGAGGGACGGACACTGAAGCTTTCTTT. It encodes CASSVGGTDTEAFF.

This rearrangement joins TRBV27 to TRBJ2-7, with TRBD1 matching 7 bases. The CDR3 loop spans 18 amino acids. From germline, CDR1 is MNHEY and CDR2 SMNVEV (reference sequence). The V gene end was trimmed by 10 bases and the J gene end by 4 bases; junction bases not matched to a gene: 25. The DNA for the CDR3 is TGTGCCAAGCCCGGGACAGCTTATGCGTGGGGTAAGAGATACGAGCAGTACTTC. Protein: CAKPGTAYAWGKRYEQYF.